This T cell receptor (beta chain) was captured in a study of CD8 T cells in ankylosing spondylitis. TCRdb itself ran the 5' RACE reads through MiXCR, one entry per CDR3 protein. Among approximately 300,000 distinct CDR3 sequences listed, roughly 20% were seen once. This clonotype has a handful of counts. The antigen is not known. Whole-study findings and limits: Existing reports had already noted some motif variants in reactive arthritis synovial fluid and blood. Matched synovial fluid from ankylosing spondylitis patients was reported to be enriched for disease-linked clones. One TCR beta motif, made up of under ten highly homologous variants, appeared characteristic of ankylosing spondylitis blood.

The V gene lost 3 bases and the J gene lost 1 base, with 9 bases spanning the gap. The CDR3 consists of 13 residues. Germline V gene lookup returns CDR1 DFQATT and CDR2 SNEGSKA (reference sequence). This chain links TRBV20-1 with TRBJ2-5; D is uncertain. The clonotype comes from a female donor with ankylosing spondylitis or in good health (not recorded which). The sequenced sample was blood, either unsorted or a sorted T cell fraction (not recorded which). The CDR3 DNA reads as TGCAGTGCTAGCCCCTGGGGCCAAGAGACCCAGTACTTC. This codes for CSASPWGQETQYF.